This note documents a single TCR beta chain sequence. The source of the sample is a study of cytomegalovirus exposure and HLA in healthy donors. Germline V lookup: CDR1 KGHSH, CDR2 LQKENI. The CDR3 totals 15 residues. Trimming cost V 2 bases and J 5 bases; bases outside gene matches: 7. The PCR employed 60 Vbeta primers together with 13 Jbeta primers. Using immunoSEQ multiplex PCR, the repertoire was profiled, and TCRdb retains in-frame clones only, with some absent. This table holds approximately 160,000 clones, more than 65% found once. Sequenced: PBMCs. The TCR comes from a woman in her forties in good health and CMV-seropositive. The chain couples TRBV18 to TRBJ2-7; 9 bases align to TRBD2. The CDR3 reads CASSPGVAGVNEQYF. The CDR3 nucleotides read TGTGCCAGCTCACCAGGGGTAGCGGGAGTAAACGAGCAGTACTTC. Filled out from reference TRBV18 and TRBJ2-7, the complete variable domain reads NAGVMQNPRHLVRRRGQEARLRCSPMKGHSHVYWYRQLPEEGLKFMVYLQKENIIDESGMPKERFSAEFPKEGPSILRIQQVVRGDSAAYFCASSPGVAGVNEQYFGPGTRLTVT.